Listed here is a single T cell receptor beta chain. These data come from a study of T cell changes during pregnancy in multiple sclerosis. The V gene lost 2 bases and the J gene lost 0 bases, with 8 bases spanning the gap. The CDR3 covers 15 residues. Germline assignment: CDR1 LNHDA and CDR2 SQIVND (reference sequence). The assay was immunoSEQ multiplex PCR, and TCRdb's table has in-frame clones only and misses some. The sample consists of tens of thousands of clones, roughly 87% of them appearing once. This TCR was recovered from a female donor with multiple sclerosis, enrolled in a pregnancy study. Sequencing was performed on CD8+ T cells from peripheral blood mononuclear cells, taken in the second trimester of pregnancy. The chain recombines TRBV19 with TRBJ1-5; D is uncertain. The CDR3: CASSILPYSNQPQHF. DNA for the CDR3: TGTGCCAGTAGTATATTACCCTATAGCAATCAGCCCCAGCATTTT.